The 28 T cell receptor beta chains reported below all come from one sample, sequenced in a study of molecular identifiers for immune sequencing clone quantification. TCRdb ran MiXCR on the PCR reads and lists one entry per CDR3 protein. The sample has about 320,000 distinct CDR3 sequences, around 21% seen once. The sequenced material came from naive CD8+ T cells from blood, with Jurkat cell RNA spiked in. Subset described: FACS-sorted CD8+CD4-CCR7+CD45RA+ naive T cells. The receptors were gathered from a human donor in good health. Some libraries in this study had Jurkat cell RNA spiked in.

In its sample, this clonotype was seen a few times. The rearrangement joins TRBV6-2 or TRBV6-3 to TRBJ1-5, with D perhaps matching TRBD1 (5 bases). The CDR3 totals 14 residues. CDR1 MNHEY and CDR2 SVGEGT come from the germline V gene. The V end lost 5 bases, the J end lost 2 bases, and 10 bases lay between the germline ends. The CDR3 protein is CASSGTWGNQPQHF. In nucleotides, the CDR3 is TGTGCCAGCAGTGGGACCTGGGGCAATCAGCCCCAGCATTTT.

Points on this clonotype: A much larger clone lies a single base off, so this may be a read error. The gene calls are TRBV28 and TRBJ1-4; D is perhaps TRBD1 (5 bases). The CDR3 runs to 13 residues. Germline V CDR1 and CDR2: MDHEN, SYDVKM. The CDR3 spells CASSFRGHEELFF. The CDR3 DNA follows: TGTGCCAGCAGTTTTCGGGGCCATGAAGAACTGTTTTTT.

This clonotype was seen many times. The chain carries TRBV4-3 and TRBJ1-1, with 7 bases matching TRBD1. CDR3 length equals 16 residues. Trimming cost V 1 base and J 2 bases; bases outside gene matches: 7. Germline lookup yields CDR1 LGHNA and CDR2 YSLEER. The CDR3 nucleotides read TGCGCCAGCAGCCAAGGTACAGGGGCGAGAAACACTGAAGCTTTCTTT. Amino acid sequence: CASSQGTGARNTEAFF.

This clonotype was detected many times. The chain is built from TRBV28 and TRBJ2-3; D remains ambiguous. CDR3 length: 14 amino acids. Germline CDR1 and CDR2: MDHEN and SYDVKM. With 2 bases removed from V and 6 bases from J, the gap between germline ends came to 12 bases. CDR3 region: CASSLGPNSDTQYF. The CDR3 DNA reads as TGTGCCAGCAGTTTAGGCCCAAACAGCGATACGCAGTATTTT. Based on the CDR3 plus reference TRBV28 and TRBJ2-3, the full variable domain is DVKVTQSSRYLVKRTGEKVFLECVQDMDHENMFWYRQDPGLGLRLIYFSYDVKMKEKGDIPEGYSVSREKKERFSLILESASTNQTSMYLCASSLGPNSDTQYFGPGTRLTVL.

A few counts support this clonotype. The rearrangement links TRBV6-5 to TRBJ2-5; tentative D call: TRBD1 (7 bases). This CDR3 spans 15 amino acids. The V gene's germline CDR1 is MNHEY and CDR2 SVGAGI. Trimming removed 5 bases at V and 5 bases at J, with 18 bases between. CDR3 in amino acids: CASSDPGGSGETQYF. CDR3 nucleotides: TGTGCCAGCAGTGACCCAGGGGGGTCCGGGGAGACCCAGTACTTC.

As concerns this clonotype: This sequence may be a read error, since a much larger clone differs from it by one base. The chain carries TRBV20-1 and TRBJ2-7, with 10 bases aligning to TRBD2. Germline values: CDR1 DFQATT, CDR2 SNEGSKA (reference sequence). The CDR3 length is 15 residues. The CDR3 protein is CSTREGTSETYEQYF. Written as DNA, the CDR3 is TGCAGTACTAGAGAGGGGACTAGCGAGACCTACGAGCAGTACTTC.

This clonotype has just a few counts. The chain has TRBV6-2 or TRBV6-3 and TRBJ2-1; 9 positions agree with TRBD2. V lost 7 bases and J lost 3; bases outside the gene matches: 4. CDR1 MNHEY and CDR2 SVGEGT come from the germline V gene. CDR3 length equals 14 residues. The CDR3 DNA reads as TGTGCCAGCACGATAGCGGGGGACTACAATGAGCAGTTCTTC. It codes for CASTIAGDYNEQFF.

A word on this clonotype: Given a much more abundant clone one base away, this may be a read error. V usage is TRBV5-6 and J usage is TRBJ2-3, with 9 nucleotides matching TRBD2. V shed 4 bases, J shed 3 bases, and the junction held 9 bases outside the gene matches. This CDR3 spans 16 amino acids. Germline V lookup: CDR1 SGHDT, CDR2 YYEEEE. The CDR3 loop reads CASSRISGGKTDTQYF. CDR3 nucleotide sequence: TGTGCCAGCAGCCGCATTAGCGGGGGTAAAACAGATACGCAGTATTTT.

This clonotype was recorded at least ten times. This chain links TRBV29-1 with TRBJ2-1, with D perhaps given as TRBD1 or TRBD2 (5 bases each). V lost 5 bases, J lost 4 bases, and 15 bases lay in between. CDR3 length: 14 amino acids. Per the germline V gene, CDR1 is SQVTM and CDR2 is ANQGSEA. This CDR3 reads CSVPSGLPYNEQFF. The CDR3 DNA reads TGCAGCGTTCCCTCGGGGCTACCATACAATGAGCAGTTCTTC.

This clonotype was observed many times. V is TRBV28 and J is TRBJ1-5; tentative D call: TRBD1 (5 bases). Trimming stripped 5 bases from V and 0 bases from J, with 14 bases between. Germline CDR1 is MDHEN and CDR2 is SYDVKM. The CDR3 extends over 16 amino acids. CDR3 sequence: CASSPEGHYSNQPQHF. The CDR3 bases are TGTGCCAGCAGTCCGGAGGGGCACTATAGCAATCAGCCCCAGCATTTT.

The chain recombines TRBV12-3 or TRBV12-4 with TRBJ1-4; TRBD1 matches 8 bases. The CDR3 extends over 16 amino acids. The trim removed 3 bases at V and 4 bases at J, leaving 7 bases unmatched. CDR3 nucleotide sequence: TGTGCCAGCAGTTTCGGACAGGGAACTGTTAATGAAAAACTGTTTTTT. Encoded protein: CASSFGQGTVNEKLFF.

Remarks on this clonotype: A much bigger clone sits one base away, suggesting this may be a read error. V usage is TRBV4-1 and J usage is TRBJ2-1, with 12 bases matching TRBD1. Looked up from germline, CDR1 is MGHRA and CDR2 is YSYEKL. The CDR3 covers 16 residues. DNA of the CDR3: TGCGCCAGCAGCCTGGGACAGGGGGCCCCCTACAATGGGCAGTTCTTC. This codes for CASSLGQGAPYNGQFF.

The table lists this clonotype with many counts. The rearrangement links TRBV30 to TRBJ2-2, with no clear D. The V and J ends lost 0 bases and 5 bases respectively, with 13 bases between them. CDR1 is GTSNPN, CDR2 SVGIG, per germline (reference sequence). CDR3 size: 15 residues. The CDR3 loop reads CAWSVDGVMTGELFF. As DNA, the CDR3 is TGTGCCTGGAGTGTGGACGGAGTTATGACCGGGGAGCTGTTTTTT.

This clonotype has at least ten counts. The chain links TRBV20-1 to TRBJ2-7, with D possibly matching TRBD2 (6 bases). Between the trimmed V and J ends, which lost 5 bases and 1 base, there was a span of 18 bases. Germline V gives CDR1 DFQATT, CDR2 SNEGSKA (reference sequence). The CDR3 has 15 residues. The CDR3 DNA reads TGCAGTGCTCCGAGCGGTGGCGGGACTTCCTACGAGCAGTACTTC. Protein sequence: CSAPSGGGTSYEQYF.

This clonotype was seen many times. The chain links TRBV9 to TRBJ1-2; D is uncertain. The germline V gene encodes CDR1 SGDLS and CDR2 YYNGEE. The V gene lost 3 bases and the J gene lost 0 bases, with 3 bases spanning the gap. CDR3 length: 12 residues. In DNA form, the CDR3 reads TGTGCCAGCAGCGGTGCTAACTATGGCTACACCTTC. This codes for CASSGANYGYTF.

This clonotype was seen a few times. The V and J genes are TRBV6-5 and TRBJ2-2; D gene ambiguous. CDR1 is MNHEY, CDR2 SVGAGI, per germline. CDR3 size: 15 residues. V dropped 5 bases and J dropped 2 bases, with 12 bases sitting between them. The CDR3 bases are TGTGCCAGCAGTCGTACTGGGGTCAACACCGGGGAGCTGTTTTTT. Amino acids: CASSRTGVNTGELFF.

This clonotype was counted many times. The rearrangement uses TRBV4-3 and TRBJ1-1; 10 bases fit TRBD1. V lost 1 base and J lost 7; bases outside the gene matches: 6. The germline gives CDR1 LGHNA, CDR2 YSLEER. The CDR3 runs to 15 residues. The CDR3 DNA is TGCGCCAGCAGCCAAGGGACAGGGGGTGAGGGTGAAGCTTTCTTT. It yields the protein CASSQGTGGEGEAFF.

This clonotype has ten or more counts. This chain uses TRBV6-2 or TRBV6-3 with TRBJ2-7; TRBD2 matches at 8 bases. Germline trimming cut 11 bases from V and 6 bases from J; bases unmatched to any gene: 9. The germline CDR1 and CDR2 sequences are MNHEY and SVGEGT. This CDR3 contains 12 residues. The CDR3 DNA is TGTGCCTGTGGACTAGCTCGCGCCGAGCAGTACTTC. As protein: CACGLARAEQYF.

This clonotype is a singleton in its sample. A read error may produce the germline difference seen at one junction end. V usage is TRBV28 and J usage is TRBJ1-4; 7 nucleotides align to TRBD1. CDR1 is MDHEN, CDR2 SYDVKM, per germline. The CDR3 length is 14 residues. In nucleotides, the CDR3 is TGTGTCAGCAGTTTAAGGGGGCTTGGTGAAAAACTGTTTTTT. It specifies CVSSLRGLGEKLFF.

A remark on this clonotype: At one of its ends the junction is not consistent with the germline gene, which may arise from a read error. DNA for the CDR3: TGTGCCAGCAGCAAACCCGGGACTAGAAATGAGCAGCTCTTC. Its protein product is CASSKPGTRNEQLF. The chain employs TRBV7-9 and TRBJ2-1, with TRBD2 matching 8 bases. Germline V gene data show CDR1 as SEHNR and CDR2 as FQNEAQ (reference sequence). The CDR3 covers 14 residues. The full variable domain, rest sourced from reference TRBV7-9 and TRBJ2-1, is DTGVSQNPRHKITKRGQNVTFRCDPISEHNRLYWYRQTLGQGPEFLTYFQNEAQLEKSRLLSDRFSAERPKGSFSTLEIQRTEQGDSAMYLCASSKPGTRNEQLFGPGTRLTVL.

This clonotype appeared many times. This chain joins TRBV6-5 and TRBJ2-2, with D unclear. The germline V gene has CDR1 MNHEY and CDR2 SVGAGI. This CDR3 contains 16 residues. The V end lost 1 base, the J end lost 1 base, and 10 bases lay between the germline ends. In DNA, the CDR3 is TGTGCCAGCAGTTACTTTACCACCGGGAACACCGGGGAGCTGTTTTTT. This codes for CASSYFTTGNTGELFF.

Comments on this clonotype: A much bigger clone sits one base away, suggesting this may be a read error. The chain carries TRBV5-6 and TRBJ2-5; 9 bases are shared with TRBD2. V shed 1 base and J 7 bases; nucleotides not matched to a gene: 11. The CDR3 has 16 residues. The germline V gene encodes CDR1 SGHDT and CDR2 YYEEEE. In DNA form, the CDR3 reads TGTGCCAGCAGCTTGCGGTGGTCGGGACTAGCAGGGACCCAGTACTTC. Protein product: CASSLRWSGLAGTQYF.

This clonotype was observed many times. The CDR3 protein is CASSYRGVRGEQYF. CDR3 nucleotides: TGTGCCAGCAGCTACCGGGGCGTCCGCGGGGAGCAGTACTTC. This chain joins TRBV28 and TRBJ2-7; D tentatively fits TRBD1 or TRBD2 (5 bases each). This CDR3 has 14 amino acids. The germline V gene has CDR1 MDHEN and CDR2 SYDVKM. Deletions cut 6 bases from V and 7 bases from J, with 19 bases between.

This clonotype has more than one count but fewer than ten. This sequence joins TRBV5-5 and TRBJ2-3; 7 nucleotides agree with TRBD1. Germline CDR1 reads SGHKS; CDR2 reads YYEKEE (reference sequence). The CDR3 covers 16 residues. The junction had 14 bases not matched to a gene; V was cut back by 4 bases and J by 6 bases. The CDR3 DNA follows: TGTGCCAGCAGCGGAGACAGGGTGCCGTTTGGGGATACGCAGTATTTT. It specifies CASSGDRVPFGDTQYF.

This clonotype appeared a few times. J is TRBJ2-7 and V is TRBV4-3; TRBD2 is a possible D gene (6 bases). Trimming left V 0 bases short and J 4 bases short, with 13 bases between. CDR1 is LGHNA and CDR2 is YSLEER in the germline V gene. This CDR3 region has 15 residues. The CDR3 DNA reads TGCGCCAGCAGCCAAGATGGCGGGATGGCATACGAGCAGTACTTC. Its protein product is CASSQDGGMAYEQYF.

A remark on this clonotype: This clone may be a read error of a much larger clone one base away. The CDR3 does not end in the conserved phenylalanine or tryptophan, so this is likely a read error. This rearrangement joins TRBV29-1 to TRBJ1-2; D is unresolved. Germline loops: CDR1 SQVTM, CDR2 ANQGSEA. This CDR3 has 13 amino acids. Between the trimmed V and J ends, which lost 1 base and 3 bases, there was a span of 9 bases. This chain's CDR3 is CSVEGVYDYGYTS. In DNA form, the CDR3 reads TGCAGCGTTGAAGGGGTATATGACTATGGCTACACCTCC.

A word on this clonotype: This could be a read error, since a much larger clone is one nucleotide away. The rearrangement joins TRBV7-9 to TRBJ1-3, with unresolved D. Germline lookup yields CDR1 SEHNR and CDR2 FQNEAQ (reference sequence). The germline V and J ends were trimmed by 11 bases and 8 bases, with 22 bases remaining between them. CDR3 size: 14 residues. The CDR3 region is CAVAADLSRYTIYF. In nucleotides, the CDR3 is TGTGCCGTCGCTGCCGACCTTAGTCGATACACCATATATTTT.

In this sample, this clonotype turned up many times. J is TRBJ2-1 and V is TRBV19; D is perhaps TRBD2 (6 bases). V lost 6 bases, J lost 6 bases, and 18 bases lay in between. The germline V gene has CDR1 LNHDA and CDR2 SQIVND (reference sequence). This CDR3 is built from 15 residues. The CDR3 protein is CASSDGSLNVNEQFF. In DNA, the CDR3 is TGTGCCAGTAGCGACGGGAGTTTGAATGTCAATGAGCAGTTCTTC.